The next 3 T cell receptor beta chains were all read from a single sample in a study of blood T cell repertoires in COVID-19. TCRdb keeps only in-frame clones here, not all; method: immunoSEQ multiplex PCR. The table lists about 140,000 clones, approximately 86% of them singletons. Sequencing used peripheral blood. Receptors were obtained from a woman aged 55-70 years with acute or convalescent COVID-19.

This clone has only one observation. The CDR3 nucleotides are TGTGCCAGCAGGCGGACAGGGGGGCAGCCCCAGCATTTT. Its protein product is CASRRTGGQPQHF. The V call is TRBV6-5, the J call TRBJ1-5; TRBD1 agrees at 10 bases. CDR3 length: 13 residues. Germline assignment: CDR1 MNHEY and CDR2 SVGAGI. After removal of 6 bases from V and 7 bases from J, the junction contained 3 bases not matched to a gene.

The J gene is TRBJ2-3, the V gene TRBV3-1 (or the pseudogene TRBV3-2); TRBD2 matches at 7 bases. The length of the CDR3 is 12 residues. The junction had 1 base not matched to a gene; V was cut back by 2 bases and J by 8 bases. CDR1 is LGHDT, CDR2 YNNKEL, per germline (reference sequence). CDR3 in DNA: TGTGCCAGCAGCCAACTAGCGGTTACGCAGTATTTT. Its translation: CASSQLAVTQYF.

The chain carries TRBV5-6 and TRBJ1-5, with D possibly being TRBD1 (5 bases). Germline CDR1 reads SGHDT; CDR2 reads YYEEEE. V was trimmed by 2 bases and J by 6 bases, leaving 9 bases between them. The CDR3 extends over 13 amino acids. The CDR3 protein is CASSFIGGQPQHF. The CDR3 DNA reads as TGTGCCAGCAGCTTTATCGGGGGTCAGCCCCAGCATTTT. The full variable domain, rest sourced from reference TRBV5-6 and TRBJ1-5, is DAGVTQSPTHLIKTRGQQVTLRCSPKSGHDTVSWYQQALGQGPQFIFQYYEEEERQRGNFPDRFSGHQFPNYSSELNVNALLLGDSALYLCASSFIGGQPQHFGDGTRLSIL.